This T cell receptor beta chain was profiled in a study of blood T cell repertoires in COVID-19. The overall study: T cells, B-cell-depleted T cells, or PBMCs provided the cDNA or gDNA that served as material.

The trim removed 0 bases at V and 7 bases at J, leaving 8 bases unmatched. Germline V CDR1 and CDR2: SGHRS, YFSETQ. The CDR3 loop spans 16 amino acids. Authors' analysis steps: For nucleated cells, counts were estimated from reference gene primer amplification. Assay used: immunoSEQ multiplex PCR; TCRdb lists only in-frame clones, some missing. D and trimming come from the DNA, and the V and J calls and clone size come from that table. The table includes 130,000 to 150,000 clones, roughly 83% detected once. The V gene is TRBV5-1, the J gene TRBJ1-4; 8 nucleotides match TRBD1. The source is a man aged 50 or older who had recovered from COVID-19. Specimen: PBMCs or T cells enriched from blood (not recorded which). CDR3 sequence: CASSLGTGYVVEKLFF. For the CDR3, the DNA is TGCGCCAGCAGCTTGGGGACAGGGTACGTGGTTGAAAAACTGTTTTTT.